What follows is one T cell receptor beta chain and its context. Calling Graves' hyperthyroidism stable meant ophthalmopathy did not progress within 18 months. This record comes from a study of T cells in Graves' hyperthyroidism and ophthalmopathy. V trimming: 6 bases; J trimming: 2 bases; junction bases outside the gene matches: 6. The CDR3 is 14 residues long. The germline V gene has CDR1 SNHLY and CDR2 FYNNEI. RNA transcripts served as the template for amplifying TCR beta CDR3 regions. First-round RT-PCR of the TCR CDR3 relied on the HTBI primer set. A single record per CDR3 protein comes from TCRdb applying MiXCR to the multiplex PCR reads. Among around 690,000 distinct CDR3 sequences listed, roughly 17% were seen once.

This rearrangement joins TRBV2 to TRBJ1-2; TRBD1 aligns across 7 bases. Sequencing used blood. The receptor's source is a man in his fifties with Graves' hyperthyroidism. CDR3 DNA sequence: TGTGCCAGCAGGGAGGGACAGTTAAACTATGGCTACACCTTC. This translates into CASREGQLNYGYTF.